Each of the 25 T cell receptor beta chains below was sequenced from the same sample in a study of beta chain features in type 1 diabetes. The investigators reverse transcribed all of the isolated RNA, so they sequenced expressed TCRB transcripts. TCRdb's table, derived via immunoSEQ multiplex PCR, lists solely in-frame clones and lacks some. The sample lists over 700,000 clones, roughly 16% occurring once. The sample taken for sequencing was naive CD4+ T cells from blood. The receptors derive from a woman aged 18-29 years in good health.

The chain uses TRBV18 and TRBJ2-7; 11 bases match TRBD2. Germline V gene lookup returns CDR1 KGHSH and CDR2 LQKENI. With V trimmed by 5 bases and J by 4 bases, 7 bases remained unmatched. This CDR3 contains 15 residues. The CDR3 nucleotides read TGTGCCAGCTCAGCAGGGGGACTAGCGGCTTACGAGCAGTACTTC. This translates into CASSAGGLAAYEQYF.

CDR3 protein: CATSNSYDGTSTDTQYF. In DNA form, the CDR3 reads TGTGCCACCAGCAACTCTTACGACGGCACTAGCACAGATACGCAGTATTTT. The chain is built from TRBV15 and TRBJ2-3; D remains ambiguous. The germline V gene has CDR1 LNHNV and CDR2 YYDKDF (reference sequence). V was shortened by 4 bases and J by 0 bases, with 17 bases between the two germline ends. This CDR3 contains 17 residues. The variable domain in full, with the rest retrieved from reference TRBV15 and TRBJ2-3, is DAMVIQNPRYQVTQFGKPVTLSCSQTLNHNVMYWYQQKSSQAPKLLFHYYDKDFNNEADTPDNFQSRRPNTSFCFLDIRSPGLGDTAMYLCATSNSYDGTSTDTQYFGPGTRLTVL.

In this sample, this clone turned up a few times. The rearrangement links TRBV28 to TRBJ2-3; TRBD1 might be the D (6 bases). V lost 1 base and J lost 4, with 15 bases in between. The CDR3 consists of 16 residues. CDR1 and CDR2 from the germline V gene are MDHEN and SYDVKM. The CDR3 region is CASSLFARGRADTQYF. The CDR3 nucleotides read TGTGCCAGCAGTTTATTTGCCAGGGGACGGGCAGATACGCAGTATTTT.

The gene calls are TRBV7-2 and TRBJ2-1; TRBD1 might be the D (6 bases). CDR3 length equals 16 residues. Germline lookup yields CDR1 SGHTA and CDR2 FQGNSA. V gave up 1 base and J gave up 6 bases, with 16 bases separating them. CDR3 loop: CASSLVVGAGLNEQFF. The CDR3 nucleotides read TGTGCCAGCAGCTTAGTAGTGGGGGCAGGGCTCAATGAGCAGTTCTTC.

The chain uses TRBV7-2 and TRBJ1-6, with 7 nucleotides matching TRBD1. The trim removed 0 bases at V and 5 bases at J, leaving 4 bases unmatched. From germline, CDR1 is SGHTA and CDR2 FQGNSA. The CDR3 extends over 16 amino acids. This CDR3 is CASSLAGRGNNSPLHF. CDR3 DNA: TGTGCCAGCAGCTTAGCCGGCAGGGGGAATAATTCACCCCTCCACTTT.

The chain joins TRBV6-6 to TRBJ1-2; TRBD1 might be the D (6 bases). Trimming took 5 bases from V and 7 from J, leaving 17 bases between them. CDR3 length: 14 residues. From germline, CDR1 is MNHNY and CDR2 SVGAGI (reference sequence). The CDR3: CASSSSRDIFGYTF. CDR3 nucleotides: TGTGCCAGCAGTAGTAGCCGGGACATATTTGGCTACACCTTC.

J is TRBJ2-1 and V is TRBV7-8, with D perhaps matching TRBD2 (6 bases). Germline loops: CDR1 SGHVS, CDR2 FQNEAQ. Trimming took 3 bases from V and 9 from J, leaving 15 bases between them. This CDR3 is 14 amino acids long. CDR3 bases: TGTGCCAGCAGCTTGTCCGGGAGTGGTGTTGAGCAGTTCTTC. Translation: CASSLSGSGVEQFF.

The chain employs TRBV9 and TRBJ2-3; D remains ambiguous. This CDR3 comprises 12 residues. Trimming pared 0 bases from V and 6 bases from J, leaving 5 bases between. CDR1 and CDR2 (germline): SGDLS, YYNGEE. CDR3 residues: CASSVVRDTQYF. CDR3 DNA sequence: TGTGCCAGCAGCGTAGTGAGGGATACGCAGTATTTT.

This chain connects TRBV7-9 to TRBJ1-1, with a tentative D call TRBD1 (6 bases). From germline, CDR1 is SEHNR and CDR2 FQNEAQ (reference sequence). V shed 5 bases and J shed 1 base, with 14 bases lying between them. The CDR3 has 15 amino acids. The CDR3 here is CASSAHRVGNTEAFF. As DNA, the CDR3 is TGTGCCAGCAGCGCCCACAGGGTAGGGAACACTGAAGCTTTCTTT. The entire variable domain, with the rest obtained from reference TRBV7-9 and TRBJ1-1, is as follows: DTGVSQNPRHKITKRGQNVTFRCDPISEHNRLYWYRQTLGQGPEFLTYFQNEAQLEKSRLLSDRFSAERPKGSFSTLEIQRTEQGDSAMYLCASSAHRVGNTEAFFGQGTRLTVV.

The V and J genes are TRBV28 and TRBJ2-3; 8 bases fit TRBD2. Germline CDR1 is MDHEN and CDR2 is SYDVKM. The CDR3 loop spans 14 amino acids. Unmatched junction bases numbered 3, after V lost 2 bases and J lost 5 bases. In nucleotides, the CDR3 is TGTGCCAGCAGTTTACCCGGGAGGGGAGATACGCAGTATTTT. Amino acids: CASSLPGRGDTQYF.

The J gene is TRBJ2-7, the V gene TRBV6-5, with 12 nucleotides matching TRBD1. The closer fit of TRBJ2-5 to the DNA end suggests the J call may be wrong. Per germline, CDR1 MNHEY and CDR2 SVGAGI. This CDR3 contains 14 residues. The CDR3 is CASNRDRGQGTQYF. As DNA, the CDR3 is TGTGCCAGTAACCGGGACAGGGGGCAGGGGACCCAGTACTTC.

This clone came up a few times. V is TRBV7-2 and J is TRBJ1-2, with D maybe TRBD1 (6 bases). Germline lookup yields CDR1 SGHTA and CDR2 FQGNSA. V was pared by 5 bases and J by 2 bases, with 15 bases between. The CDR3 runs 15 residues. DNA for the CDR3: TGTGCCAGCAGCCCACGGGACATACGAAACTATGGCTACACCTTC. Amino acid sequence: CASSPRDIRNYGYTF.

CDR3 region: CASSFGTSGTTSDEQFF. CDR3 DNA sequence: TGCGCCAGCAGCTTTGGGACTAGCGGGACAACGAGCGATGAGCAGTTCTTC. J is TRBJ2-1 and V is TRBV5-1, with TRBD2 matching 13 bases. The CDR3 is 17 residues long. The V gene's germline CDR1 is SGHRS and CDR2 YFSETQ. V lost 2 bases and J lost 8; bases outside the gene matches: 10. The entire variable domain, with the rest obtained from reference TRBV5-1 and TRBJ2-1, is as follows: KAGVTQTPRYLIKTRGQQVTLSCSPISGHRSVSWYQQTPGQGLQFLFEYFSETQRNKGNFPGRFSGRQFSNSRSEMNVSTLELGDSALYLCASSFGTSGTTSDEQFFGPGTRLTVL.

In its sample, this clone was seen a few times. CDR3 in DNA: TGTGCCAGCAGCCAAGCCAGGGGAAGCTACGAGCAGTACTTC. Its protein is CASSQARGSYEQYF. The chain uses TRBV2 and TRBJ2-7, with D maybe TRBD1 (6 bases). Germline V gene data show CDR1 as SNHLY and CDR2 as FYNNEI. This CDR3 contains 14 residues. The V gene lost 6 bases and the J gene lost 3 bases, with 15 bases spanning the gap. Combining the CDR3 with reference TRBV2 and TRBJ2-7 gives the whole variable domain EPEVTQTPSHQVTQMGQEVILRCVPISNHLYFYWYRQILGQKVEFLVSFYNNEISEKSEIFDDQFSVERPDGSNFTLKIRSTKLEDSAMYFCASSQARGSYEQYFGPGTRLTVT.

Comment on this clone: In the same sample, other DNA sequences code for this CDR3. CDR3 DNA: TGTGCCAGCTCACCTCAGGGTTCGTCCTACGAGCAGTACTTC. As protein: CASSPQGSSYEQYF. The chain employs TRBV18 and TRBJ2-7, with D perhaps TRBD1 (5 bases). Trimming left V 3 bases short and J 1 base short, with 10 bases between. CDR1 and CDR2 (germline): KGHSH, LQKENI. The CDR3 loop spans 14 amino acids.

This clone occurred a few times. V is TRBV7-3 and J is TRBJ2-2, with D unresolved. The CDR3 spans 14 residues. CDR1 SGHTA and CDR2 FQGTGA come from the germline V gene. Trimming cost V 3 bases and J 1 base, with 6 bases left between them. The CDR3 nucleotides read TGTGCCAGCAGCTTCCTAGTGAACACCGGGGAGCTGTTTTTT. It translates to CASSFLVNTGELFF. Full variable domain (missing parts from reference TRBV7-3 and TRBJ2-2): GAGVSQTPSNKVTEKGKYVELRCDPISGHTALYWYRQSLGQGPEFLIYFQGTGAADDSGLPNDRFFAVRPEGSVSTLKIQRTERGDSAVYLCASSFLVNTGELFFGEGSRLTVL.

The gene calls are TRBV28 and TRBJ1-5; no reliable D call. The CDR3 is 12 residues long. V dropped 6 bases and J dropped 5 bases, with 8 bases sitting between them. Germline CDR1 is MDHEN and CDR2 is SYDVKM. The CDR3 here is CASRTGDQPQHF. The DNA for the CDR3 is TGTGCCAGCAGAACCGGAGATCAGCCCCAGCATTTT.

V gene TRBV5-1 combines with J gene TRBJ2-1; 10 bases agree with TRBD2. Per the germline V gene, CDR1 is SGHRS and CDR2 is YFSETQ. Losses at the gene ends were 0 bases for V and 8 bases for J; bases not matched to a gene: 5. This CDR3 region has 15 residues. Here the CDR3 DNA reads TGCGCCAGCAGCTTGGCACTAGCGGGATCCGATGAGCAGTTCTTC. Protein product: CASSLALAGSDEQFF.

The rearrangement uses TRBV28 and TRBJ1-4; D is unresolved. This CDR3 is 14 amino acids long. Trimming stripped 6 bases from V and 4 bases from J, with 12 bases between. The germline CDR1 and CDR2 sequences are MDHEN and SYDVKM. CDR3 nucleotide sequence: TGTGCCAGCAGGGTTCGACCCCATAATGAAAAACTGTTTTTT. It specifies CASRVRPHNEKLFF.

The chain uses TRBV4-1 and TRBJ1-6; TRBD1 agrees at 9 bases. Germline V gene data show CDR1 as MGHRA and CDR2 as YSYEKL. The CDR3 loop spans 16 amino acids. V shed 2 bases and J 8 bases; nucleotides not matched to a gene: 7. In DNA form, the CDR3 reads TGCGCCAGCAGCCAATTTAATGACAGGGGGTATTCACCCCTCCACTTT. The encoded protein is CASSQFNDRGYSPLHF.

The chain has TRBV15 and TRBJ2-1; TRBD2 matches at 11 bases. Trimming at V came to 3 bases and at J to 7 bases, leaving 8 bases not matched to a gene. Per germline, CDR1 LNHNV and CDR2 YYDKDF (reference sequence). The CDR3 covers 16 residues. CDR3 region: CATSRKSSGRLNEQFF. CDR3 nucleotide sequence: TGTGCCACCAGCAGGAAGTCTAGCGGGAGGCTAAATGAGCAGTTCTTC.

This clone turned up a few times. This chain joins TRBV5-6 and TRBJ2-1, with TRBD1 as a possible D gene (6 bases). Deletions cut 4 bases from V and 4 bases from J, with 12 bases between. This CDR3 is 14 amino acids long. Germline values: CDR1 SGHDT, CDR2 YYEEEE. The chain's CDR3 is CASSRGQIYNEQFF. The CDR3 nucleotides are TGTGCCAGCAGCCGCGGACAGATTTACAATGAGCAGTTCTTC.

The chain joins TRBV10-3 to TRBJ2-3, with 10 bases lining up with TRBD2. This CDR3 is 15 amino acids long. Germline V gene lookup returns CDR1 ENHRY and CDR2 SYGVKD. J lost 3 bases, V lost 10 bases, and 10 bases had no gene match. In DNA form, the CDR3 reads TGTGCCAGCGGAGGAACTAGCGGGAAGACAGATACGCAGTATTTT. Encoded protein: CASGGTSGKTDTQYF.

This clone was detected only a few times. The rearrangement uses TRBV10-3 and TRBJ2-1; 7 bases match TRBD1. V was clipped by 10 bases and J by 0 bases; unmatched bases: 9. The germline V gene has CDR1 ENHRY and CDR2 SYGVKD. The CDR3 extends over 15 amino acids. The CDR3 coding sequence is TGTGCCACCAGGGGGACGTACAACTCCTACAATGAGCAGTTCTTC. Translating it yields CATRGTYNSYNEQFF.

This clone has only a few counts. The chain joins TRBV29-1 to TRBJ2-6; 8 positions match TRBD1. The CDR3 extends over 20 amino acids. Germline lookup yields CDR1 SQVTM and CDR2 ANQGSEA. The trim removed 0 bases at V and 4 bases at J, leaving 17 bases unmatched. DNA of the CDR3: TGCAGCGTTGAAGATCCCCCGGCCAGGGGGCGCTTACCGGGGGCCAACGTCCTGACTTTC. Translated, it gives CSVEDPPARGRLPGANVLTF.